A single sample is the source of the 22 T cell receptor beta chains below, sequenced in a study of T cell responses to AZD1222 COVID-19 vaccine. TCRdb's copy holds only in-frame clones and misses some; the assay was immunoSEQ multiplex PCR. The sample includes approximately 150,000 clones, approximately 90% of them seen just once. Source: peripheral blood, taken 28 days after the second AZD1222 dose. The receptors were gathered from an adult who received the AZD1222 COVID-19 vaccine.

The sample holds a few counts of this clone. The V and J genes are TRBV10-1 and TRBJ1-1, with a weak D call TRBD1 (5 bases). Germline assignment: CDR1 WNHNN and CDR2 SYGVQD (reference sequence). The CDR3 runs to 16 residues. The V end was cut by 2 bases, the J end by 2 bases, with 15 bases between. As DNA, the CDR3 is TGCGCCAGCAGTGAGGGGACGGGACGGAGAAACACTGAAGCTTTCTTT. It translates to CASSEGTGRRNTEAFF.

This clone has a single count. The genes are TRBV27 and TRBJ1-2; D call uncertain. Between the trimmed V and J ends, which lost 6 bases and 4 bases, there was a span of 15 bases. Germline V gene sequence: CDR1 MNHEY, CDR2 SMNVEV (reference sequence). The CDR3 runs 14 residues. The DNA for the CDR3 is TGTGCCAGCAGCCCCCGGGTTGGGGTCTATGGCTACACCTTC. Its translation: CASSPRVGVYGYTF.

The CDR3 here is CASSPGTGRNYGYTF. The CDR3 DNA follows: TGTGCCAGCTCACCGGGGACAGGGAGGAACTATGGCTACACCTTC. This chain uses TRBV18 with TRBJ1-2; 9 nucleotides align to TRBD1. V lost 3 bases and J lost 2; bases outside the gene matches: 4. Germline lookup yields CDR1 KGHSH and CDR2 LQKENI. This CDR3 has 15 amino acids.

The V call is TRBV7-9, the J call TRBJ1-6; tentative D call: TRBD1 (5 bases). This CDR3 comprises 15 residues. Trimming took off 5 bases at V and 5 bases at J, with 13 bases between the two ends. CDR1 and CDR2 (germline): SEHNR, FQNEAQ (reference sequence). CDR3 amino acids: CASSPTDMNNSPLHF. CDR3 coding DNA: TGTGCCAGCAGCCCGACGGACATGAATAATTCACCCCTCCACTTT.

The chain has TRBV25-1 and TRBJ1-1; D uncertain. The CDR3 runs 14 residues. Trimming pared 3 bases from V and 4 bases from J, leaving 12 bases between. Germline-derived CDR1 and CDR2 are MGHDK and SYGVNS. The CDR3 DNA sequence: TGTGCCAGCAGTGATACGGGGATGAGCACTGAAGCTTTCTTT. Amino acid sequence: CASSDTGMSTEAFF.

The CDR3 DNA reads as TGCGCCAGCAGTCGGAGACAGGGACCCTCCTACGAGCAGTACTTC. Its protein product is CASSRRQGPSYEQYF. This rearrangement joins TRBV23-1 to TRBJ2-7, with TRBD1 matching over 7 bases. TRBV23-1 is annotated as an ORF whose role is uncertain. The trim removed 4 bases at V and 0 bases at J, leaving 6 bases unmatched. The CDR3 sequence is 15 residues long.

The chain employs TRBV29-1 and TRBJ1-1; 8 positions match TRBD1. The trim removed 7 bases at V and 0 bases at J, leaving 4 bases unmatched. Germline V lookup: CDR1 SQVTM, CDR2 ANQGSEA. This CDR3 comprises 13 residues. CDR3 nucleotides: TGCAGCGCTAAGGGACAGGTGAACACTGAAGCTTTCTTT. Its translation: CSAKGQVNTEAFF.

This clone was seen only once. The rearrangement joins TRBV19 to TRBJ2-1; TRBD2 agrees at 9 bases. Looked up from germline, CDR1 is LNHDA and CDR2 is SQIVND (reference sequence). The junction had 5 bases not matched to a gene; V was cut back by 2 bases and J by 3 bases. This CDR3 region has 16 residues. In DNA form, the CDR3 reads TGTGCCAGTAGTATACGCACTAGCGGGTTCTACAATGAGCAGTTCTTC. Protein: CASSIRTSGFYNEQFF.

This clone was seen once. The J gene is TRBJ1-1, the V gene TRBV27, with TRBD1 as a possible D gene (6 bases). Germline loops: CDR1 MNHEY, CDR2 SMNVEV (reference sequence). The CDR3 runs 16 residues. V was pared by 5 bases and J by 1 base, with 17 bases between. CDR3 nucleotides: TGTGCCAGCAGTAGTAATCGGGGGGCCTGGAACACTGAAGCTTTCTTT. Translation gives CASSSNRGAWNTEAFF.

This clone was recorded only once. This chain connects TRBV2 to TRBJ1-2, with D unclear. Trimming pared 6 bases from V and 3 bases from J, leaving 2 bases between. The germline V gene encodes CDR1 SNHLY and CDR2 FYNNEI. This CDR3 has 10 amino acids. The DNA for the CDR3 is TGTGCCAGCAGCTACTATGGCTACACCTTC. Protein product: CASSYYGYTF.

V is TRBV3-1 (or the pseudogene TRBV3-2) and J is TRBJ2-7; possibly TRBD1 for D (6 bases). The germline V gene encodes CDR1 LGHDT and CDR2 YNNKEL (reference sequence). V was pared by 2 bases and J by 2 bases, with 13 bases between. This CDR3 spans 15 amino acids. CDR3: CASSQTQQGPYEQYF. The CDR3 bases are TGTGCCAGCAGCCAAACCCAACAGGGCCCCTACGAGCAGTACTTC.

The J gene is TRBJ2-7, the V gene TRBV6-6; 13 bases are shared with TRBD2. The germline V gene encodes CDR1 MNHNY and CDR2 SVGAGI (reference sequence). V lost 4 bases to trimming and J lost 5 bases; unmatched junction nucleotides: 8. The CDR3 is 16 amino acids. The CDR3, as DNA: TGTGCCAGCAGTTTAGGACTAGCGGGAGTTTCCCACGAGCAGTACTTC. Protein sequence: CASSLGLAGVSHEQYF.

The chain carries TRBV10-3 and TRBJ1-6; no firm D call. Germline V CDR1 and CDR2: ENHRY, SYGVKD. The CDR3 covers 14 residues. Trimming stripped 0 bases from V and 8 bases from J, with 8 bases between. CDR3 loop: CAISESGSYSPLHF. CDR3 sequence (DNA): TGTGCCATCAGTGAGTCGGGGTCTTATTCACCCCTCCACTTT.

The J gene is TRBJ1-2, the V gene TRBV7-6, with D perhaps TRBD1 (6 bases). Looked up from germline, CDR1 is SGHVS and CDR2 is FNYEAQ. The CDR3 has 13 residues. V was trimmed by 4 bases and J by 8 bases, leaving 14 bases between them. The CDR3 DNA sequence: TGTGCCAGCAGCTCACAGGGTCCGGGGGGCTACACCTTC. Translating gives CASSSQGPGGYTF.

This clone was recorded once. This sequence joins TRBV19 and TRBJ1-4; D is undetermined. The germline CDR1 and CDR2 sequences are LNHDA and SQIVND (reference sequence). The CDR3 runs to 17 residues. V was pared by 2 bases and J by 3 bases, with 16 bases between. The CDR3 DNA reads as TGTGCCAGTAGTATAAACCGCCGGGGTTGGTCTAATGAAAAACTGTTTTTT. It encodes CASSINRRGWSNEKLFF.

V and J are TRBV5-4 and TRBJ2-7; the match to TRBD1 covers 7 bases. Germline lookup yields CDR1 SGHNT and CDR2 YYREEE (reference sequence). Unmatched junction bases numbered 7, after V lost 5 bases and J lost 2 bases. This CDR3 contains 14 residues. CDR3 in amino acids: CASRPQGDPYEQYF. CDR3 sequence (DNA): TGTGCCAGCAGGCCGCAGGGGGACCCCTACGAGCAGTACTTC. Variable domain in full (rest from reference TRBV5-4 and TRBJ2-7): ETGVTQSPTHLIKTRGQQVTLRCSSQSGHNTVSWYQQALGQGPQFIFQYYREEENGRGNFPPRFSGLQFPNYSSELNVNALELDDSALYLCASRPQGDPYEQYFGPGTRLTVT.

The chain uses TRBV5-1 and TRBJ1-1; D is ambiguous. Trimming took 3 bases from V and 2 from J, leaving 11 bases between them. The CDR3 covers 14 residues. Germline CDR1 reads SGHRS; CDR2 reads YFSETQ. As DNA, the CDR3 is TGCGCCAGCAGCTCGTCAGTAGGAAACACTGAAGCTTTCTTT. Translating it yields CASSSSVGNTEAFF.

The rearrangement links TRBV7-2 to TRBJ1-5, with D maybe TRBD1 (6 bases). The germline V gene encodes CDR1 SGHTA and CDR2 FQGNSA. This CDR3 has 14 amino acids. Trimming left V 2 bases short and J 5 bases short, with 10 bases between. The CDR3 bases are TGTGCCAGCAGCTTATACGGGGGCGATCAGCCCCAGCATTTT. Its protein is CASSLYGGDQPQHF.

CDR3 nucleotide sequence: TGTGCCAGCTCACGGAACGAGCCCACCGGGGAGCTGTTTTTT. Translation gives CASSRNEPTGELFF. The rearrangement joins TRBV18 to TRBJ2-2; D ambiguous. The V end lost 4 bases, the J end lost 4 bases, and 10 bases lay between the germline ends. The germline gives CDR1 KGHSH, CDR2 LQKENI. The CDR3 totals 14 residues.

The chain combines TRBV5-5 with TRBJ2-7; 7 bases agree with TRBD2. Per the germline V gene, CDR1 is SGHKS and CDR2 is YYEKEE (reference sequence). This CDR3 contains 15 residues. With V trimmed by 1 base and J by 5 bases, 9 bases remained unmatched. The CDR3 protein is CASSLNWGGINEQYF. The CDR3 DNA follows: TGTGCCAGCAGCTTGAACTGGGGGGGTATCAACGAGCAGTACTTC.

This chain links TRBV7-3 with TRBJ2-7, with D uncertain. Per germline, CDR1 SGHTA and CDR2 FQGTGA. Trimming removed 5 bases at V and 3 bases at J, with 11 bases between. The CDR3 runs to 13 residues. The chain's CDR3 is CASSRDLGYEQYF. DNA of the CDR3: TGTGCCAGCAGCCGTGACTTAGGCTACGAGCAGTACTTC.

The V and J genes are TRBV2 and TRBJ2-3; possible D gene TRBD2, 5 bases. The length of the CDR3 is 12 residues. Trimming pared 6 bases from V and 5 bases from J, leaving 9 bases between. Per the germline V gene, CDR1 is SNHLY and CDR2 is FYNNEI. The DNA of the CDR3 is TGTGCCAGCAGGGACCGGGGAGATACGCAGTATTTT. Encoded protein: CASRDRGDTQYF. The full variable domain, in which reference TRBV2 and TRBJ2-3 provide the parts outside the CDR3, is EPEVTQTPSHQVTQMGQEVILRCVPISNHLYFYWYRQILGQKVEFLVSFYNNEISEKSEIFDDQFSVERPDGSNFTLKIRSTKLEDSAMYFCASRDRGDTQYFGPGTRLTVL.